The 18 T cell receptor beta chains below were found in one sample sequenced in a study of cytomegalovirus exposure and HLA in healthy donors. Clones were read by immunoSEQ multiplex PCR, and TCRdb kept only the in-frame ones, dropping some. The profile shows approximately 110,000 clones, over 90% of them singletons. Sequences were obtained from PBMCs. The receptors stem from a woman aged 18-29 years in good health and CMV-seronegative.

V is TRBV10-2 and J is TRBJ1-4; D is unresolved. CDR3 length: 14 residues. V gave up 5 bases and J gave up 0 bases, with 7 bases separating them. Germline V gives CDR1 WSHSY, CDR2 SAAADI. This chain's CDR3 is CASSLSSTNEKLFF. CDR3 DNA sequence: TGCGCCAGCAGTCTTAGTTCAACTAATGAAAAACTGTTTTTT.

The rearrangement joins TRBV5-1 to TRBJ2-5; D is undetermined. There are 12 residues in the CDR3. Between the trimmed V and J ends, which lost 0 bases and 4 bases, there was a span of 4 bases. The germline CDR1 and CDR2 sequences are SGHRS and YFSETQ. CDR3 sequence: CASSLARETQYF. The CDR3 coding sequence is TGCGCCAGCAGCTTGGCGCGAGAGACCCAGTACTTC. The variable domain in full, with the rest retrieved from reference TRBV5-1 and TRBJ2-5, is KAGVTQTPRYLIKTRGQQVTLSCSPISGHRSVSWYQQTPGQGLQFLFEYFSETQRNKGNFPGRFSGRQFSNSRSEMNVSTLELGDSALYLCASSLARETQYFGPGTRLLVL.

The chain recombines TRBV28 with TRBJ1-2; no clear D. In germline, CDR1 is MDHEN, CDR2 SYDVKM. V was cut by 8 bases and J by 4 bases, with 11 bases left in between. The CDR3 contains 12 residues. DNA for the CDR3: TGTGCCAGCGCGGGCGGAACCTATGGCTACACCTTC. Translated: CASAGGTYGYTF.

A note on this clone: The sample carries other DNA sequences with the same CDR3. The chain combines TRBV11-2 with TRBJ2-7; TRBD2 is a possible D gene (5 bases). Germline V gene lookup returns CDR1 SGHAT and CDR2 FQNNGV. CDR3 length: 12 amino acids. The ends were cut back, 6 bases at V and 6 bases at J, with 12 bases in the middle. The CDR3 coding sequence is TGTGCCAGCAGTCTCACCGGAGGCGAGCAGTACTTC. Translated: CASSLTGGEQYF.

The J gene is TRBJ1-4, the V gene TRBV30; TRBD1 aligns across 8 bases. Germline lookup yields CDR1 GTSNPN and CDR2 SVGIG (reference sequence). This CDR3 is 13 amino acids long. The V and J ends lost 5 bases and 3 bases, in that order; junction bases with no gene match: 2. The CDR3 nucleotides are TGTGCCTGGGGGGGACAGGCTAATGAAAAACTGTTTTTT. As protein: CAWGGQANEKLFF.

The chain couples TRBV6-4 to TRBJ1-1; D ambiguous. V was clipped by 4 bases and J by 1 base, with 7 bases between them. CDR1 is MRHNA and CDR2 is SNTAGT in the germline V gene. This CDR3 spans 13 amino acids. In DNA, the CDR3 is TGTGCCAGCAGTGTTGAACAGAACACTGAAGCTTTCTTT. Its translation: CASSVEQNTEAFF.

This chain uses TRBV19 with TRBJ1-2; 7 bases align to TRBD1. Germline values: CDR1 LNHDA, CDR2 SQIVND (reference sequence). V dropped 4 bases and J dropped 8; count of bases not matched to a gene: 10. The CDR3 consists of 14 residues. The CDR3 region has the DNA TGTGCCAGTAGTACGGGGACAGAACTAAGGGGCTACACCTTC. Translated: CASSTGTELRGYTF.

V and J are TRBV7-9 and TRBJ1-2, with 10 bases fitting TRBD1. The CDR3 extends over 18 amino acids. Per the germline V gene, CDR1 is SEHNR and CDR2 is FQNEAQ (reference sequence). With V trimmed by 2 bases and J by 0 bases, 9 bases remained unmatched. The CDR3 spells CASSLLGTGVSANYGYTF. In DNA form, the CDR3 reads TGTGCCAGCAGCTTACTTGGGACAGGGGTCTCAGCTAACTATGGCTACACCTTC.

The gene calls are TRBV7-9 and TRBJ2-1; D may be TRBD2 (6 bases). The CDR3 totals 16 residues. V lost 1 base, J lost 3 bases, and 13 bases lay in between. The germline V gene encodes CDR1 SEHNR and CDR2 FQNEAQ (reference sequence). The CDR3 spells CASSLEQTRDYNEQFF. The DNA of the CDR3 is TGTGCCAGCAGCTTAGAGCAGACTAGAGACTACAATGAGCAGTTCTTC.

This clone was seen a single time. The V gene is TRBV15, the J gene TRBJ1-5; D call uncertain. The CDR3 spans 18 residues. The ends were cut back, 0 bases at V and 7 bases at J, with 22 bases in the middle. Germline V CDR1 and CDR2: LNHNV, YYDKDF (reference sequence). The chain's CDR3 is CATSRDLPISGGRQPQHF. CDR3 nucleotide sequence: TGTGCCACCAGCAGAGATCTGCCCATAAGCGGCGGTCGGCAGCCCCAGCATTTT. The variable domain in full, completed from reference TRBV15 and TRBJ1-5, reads DAMVIQNPRYQVTQFGKPVTLSCSQTLNHNVMYWYQQKSSQAPKLLFHYYDKDFNNEADTPDNFQSRRPNTSFCFLDIRSPGLGDTAMYLCATSRDLPISGGRQPQHFGDGTRLSIL.

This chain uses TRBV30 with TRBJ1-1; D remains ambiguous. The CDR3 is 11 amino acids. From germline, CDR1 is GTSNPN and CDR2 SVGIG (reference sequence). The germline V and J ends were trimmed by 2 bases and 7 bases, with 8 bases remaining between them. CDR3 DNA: TGTGCCTGGAGTAGGGAGGGTGAAGCTTTCTTT. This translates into CAWSREGEAFF.

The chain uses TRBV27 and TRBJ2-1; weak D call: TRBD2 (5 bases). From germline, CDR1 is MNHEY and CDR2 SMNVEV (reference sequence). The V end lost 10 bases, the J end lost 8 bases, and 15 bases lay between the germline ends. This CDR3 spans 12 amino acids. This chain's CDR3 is CATSVREHEQFF. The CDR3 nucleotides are TGTGCCACGAGTGTGAGGGAGCATGAGCAGTTCTTC.

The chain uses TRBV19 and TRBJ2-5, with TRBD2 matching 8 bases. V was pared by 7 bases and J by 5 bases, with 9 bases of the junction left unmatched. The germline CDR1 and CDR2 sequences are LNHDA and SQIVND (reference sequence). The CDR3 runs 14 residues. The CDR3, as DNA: TGTGCCAGTACCGTCGCGGGGGGCCGGGAGACCCAGTACTTC. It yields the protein CASTVAGGRETQYF.

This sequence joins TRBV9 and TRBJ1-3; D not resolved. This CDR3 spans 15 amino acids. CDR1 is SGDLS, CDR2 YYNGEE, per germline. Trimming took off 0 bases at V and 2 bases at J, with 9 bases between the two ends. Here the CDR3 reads CASSVGGGPGNTIYF. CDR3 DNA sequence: TGTGCCAGCAGCGTAGGGGGAGGTCCTGGAAACACCATATATTTT. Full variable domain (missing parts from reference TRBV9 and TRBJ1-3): DSGVTQTPKHLITATGQRVTLRCSPRSGDLSVYWYQQSLDQGLQFLIQYYNGEERAKGNILERFSAQQFPDLHSELNLSSLELGDSALYFCASSVGGGPGNTIYFGEGSWLTVV.

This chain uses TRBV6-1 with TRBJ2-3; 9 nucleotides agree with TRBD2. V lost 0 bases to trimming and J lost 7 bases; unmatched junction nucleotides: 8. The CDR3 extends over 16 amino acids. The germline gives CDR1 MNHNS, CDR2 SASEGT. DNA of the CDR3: TGTGCCAGCAGTGAAGCGCGCGGGGGGGCCTTTCATACGCAGTATTTT. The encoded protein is CASSEARGGAFHTQYF.

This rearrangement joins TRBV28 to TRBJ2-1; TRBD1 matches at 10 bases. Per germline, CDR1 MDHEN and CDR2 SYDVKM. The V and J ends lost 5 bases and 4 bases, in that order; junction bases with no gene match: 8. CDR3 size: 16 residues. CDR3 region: CASSEAGTGAYNEQFF. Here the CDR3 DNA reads TGTGCCAGCAGTGAGGCCGGGACAGGGGCTTACAATGAGCAGTTCTTC. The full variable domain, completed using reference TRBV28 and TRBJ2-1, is DVKVTQSSRYLVKRTGEKVFLECVQDMDHENMFWYRQDPGLGLRLIYFSYDVKMKEKGDIPEGYSVSREKKERFSLILESASTNQTSMYLCASSEAGTGAYNEQFFGPGTRLTVL.

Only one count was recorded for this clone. CDR3 bases: TGTGCCTGGGCAATCACAGGGGGCCGATTCGAGACCCAGTACTTC. Residues: CAWAITGGRFETQYF. The J gene is TRBJ2-5, the V gene TRBV30; 9 bases align to TRBD1. This CDR3 has 15 residues. The germline gives CDR1 GTSNPN, CDR2 SVGIG (reference sequence). Trimming cost V 5 bases and J 5 bases; bases outside gene matches: 12. Using reference TRBV30 and TRBJ2-5 for the parts outside the CDR3, the full variable domain is SQTIHQWPATLVQPVGSPLSLECTVEGTSNPNLYWYRQAAGRGLQLLFYSVGIGQISSEVPQNLSASRPQDRQFILSSKKLLLSDSGFYLCAWAITGGRFETQYFGPGTRLLVL.

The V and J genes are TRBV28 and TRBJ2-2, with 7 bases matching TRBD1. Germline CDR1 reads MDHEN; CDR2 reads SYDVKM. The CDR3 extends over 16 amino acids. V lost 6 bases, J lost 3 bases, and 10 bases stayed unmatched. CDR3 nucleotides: TGTGCCAGCAGCTCACCGCCGGGACAGTACACCGGGGAGCTGTTTTTT. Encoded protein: CASSSPPGQYTGELFF.